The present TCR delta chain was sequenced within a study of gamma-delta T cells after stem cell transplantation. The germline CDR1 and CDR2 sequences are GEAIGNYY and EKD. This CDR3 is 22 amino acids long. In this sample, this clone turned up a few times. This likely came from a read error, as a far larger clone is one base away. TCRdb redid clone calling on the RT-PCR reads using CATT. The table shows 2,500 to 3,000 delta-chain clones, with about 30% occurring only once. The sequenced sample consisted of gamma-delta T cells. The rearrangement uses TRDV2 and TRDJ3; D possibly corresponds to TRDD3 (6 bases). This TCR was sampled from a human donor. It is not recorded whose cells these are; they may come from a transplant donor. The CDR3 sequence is CACDTAESLSAAGSWGTRQMFF. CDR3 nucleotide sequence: TGTGCCTGTGACACCGCCGAGTCTCTTAGCGCCGCAGGCTCCTGGGGCACCCGACAGATGTTTTTC.